These 21 T cell receptor beta chains were sequenced from one sample in a study of radiation and T cells in renal cell carcinoma. The assay was immunoSEQ multiplex PCR, and TCRdb's table has in-frame clones only and misses some. The sample shows 70,000 or so clones, about 81% of them seen only once. Documented time point: blood 2 weeks post-SBRT. Sample treatment: 15 Gy SBRT to primary tumor, nephrectomy 4 weeks later. Sequencing used blood, obtained from a patient whose treatment included radiotherapy and nephrectomy. The receptors come from a man in his 60s with renal cell carcinoma.

The V call is TRBV27, the J call TRBJ2-2; D gene unclear. Germline assignment: CDR1 MNHEY and CDR2 SMNVEV (reference sequence). The V and J ends lost 5 bases and 7 bases respectively, with 5 bases between them. This CDR3 is 11 amino acids long. The CDR3 bases are TGTGCCAGCAGTCAATACGGGGAGCTGTTTTTT. Encoded protein: CASSQYGELFF.

This clone was recorded at least ten times. The chain is built from TRBV9 and TRBJ1-3; 8 nucleotides line up with TRBD1. Germline V gene data show CDR1 as SGDLS and CDR2 as YYNGEE. The ends lost 2 bases at V and 4 bases at J; junction bases unmatched: 5. The CDR3 consists of 15 residues. CDR3 residues: CASSVPGQGGNTIYF. In DNA, the CDR3 is TGTGCCAGCAGCGTTCCCGGACAGGGAGGAAACACCATATATTTT.

The V and J genes are TRBV6-6 and TRBJ2-5; perhaps TRBD1 as D (5 bases). V dropped 0 bases and J dropped 0 bases, with 8 bases sitting between them. The CDR3 is 15 amino acids. Germline values: CDR1 MNHNY, CDR2 SVGAGI (reference sequence). CDR3: CASSYSSGYQETQYF. The CDR3 DNA is TGTGCCAGCAGTTACTCGTCAGGGTACCAAGAGACCCAGTACTTC.

The gene calls are TRBV4-2 and TRBJ2-5, with TRBD2 identical over 14 bases. From germline, CDR1 is LGHNA and CDR2 YNFKEQ. The CDR3 runs 17 residues. With V trimmed by 2 bases and J by 5 bases, 7 bases remained unmatched. For the CDR3, the DNA is TGTGCCAGCAGCCAATCGACTAGCGGGAGGGCCTGGGAGACCCAGTACTTC. Its protein is CASSQSTSGRAWETQYF.

This chain joins TRBV5-5 and TRBJ1-5; no firm D call. From germline, CDR1 is SGHKS and CDR2 YYEKEE (reference sequence). Trimming shortened V by 0 bases and J by 5 bases, and 6 bases separated the two germline ends. The CDR3 spans 13 residues. In DNA, the CDR3 is TGTGCCAGCAGCTTGGCCCCAGATCAGCCCCAGCATTTT. This encodes CASSLAPDQPQHF.

This clone was recorded only once. The genes are TRBV21-1 and TRBJ1-5. TRBV21-1 is labeled a pseudogene. This CDR3 spans 14 amino acids. The CDR3 region is CASSTGTGGQPQHF. Written as DNA, the CDR3 is TGTGCCAGCAGCACGGGTACGGGTGGTCAGCCCCAGCATTTT.

The chain joins TRBV7-9 to TRBJ2-1; 7 bases match TRBD1. Losses at the gene ends were 5 bases for V and 4 bases for J; bases not matched to a gene: 8. Germline V CDR1 and CDR2: SEHNR, FQNEAQ (reference sequence). This CDR3 comprises 15 residues. The CDR3 sequence is CASSHGTAIYNEQFF. The CDR3 coding sequence is TGTGCCAGCAGCCATGGGACAGCTATTTACAATGAGCAGTTCTTC.

The rearrangement uses TRBV4-1 and TRBJ2-2; D not resolved. CDR1 MGHRA and CDR2 YSYEKL come from the germline V gene. V lost 1 base to trimming and J lost 1 base, with 7 bases between them. The CDR3 has 15 residues. The chain's CDR3 is CASSQVTRNTGELFF. CDR3 nucleotide sequence: TGCGCCAGCAGCCAAGTAACCAGGAACACCGGGGAGCTGTTTTTT.

The table lists this clone with a few counts. This sequence joins TRBV30 and TRBJ1-2; D gene ambiguous. Between the trimmed V and J ends, which lost 5 bases and 8 bases, there was a span of 18 bases. Germline assignment: CDR1 GTSNPN and CDR2 SVGIG (reference sequence). CDR3 length equals 13 residues. The CDR3: CAWGKLGRGGYTF. CDR3 sequence (DNA): TGTGCCTGGGGGAAATTGGGCCGCGGGGGCTACACCTTC.

The rearrangement uses TRBV18 and TRBJ2-5, with TRBD1 identical over 7 bases. V trimming: 3 bases; J trimming: 7 bases; junction bases outside the gene matches: 8. Per the germline V gene, CDR1 is KGHSH and CDR2 is LQKENI. CDR3 length equals 14 residues. The CDR3 loop is CASSPRGQSGTQYF. The CDR3 DNA sequence: TGTGCCAGCTCACCCCGGGGACAGTCTGGGACCCAGTACTTC.

The CDR3 nucleotides are TGTGCCAGTAGTATAAGCGGCACTAACACCGGGGAGCTGTTTTTT. Encoded protein: CASSISGTNTGELFF. This chain links TRBV19 with TRBJ2-2; D might be TRBD2 (5 bases). Germline loops: CDR1 LNHDA, CDR2 SQIVND (reference sequence). The CDR3 covers 15 residues. V was cut by 2 bases and J by 2 bases, with 9 bases left in between.

The sample holds one count of this clone. The J gene is TRBJ2-3, the V gene TRBV7-9; TRBD1 is a possible D gene (7 bases). Per germline, CDR1 SEHNR and CDR2 FQNEAQ (reference sequence). V was cut by 1 base and J by 11 bases, with 19 bases left in between. The CDR3 has 15 amino acids. The CDR3, as DNA: TGTGCCAGCAGCTTAGGGGATGACAGGGAGGTTTTGCAGTATTTT. This codes for CASSLGDDREVLQYF.

This CDR3 reads CASRNSHDGLETQYF. The CDR3 nucleotides read TGCGCCAGCAGAAATTCTCATGACGGGCTCGAGACCCAGTACTTC. V and J are TRBV4-1 and TRBJ2-5; no clear D. The V and J ends lost 6 bases and 5 bases respectively, with 19 bases between them. The germline gives CDR1 MGHRA, CDR2 YSYEKL. The CDR3 length is 15 residues.

The J gene is TRBJ2-1, the V gene TRBV5-4; D remains unclear. Trimming removed 9 bases at V and 6 bases at J, with 16 bases between. This CDR3 region has 13 residues. The V gene's germline CDR1 is SGHNT and CDR2 YYREEE (reference sequence). The CDR3 region is CATHLSPFNEQFF. The CDR3 DNA follows: TGTGCCACCCATCTATCTCCATTCAATGAGCAGTTCTTC.

The chain carries TRBV27 and TRBJ2-7, with 11 bases lining up with TRBD2. Trimming cost V 2 bases and J 1 base; bases outside gene matches: 13. The CDR3 sequence is 19 residues long. Germline assignment: CDR1 MNHEY and CDR2 SMNVEV (reference sequence). CDR3: CASSLSPFKLAGESYEQYF. The CDR3, as DNA: TGTGCCAGCAGTTTAAGCCCCTTCAAACTAGCGGGAGAGTCCTACGAGCAGTACTTC.

The chain employs TRBV2 and TRBJ2-3; 9 nucleotides agree with TRBD2. This CDR3 spans 15 amino acids. With V trimmed by 6 bases and J by 3 bases, 7 bases remained unmatched. CDR1 and CDR2 from the germline V gene are SNHLY and FYNNEI. This CDR3 reads CASRIRREGTDTQYF. CDR3 in DNA: TGTGCCAGCAGGATTCGGCGGGAGGGAACAGATACGCAGTATTTT.

The genes are TRBV7-9 and TRBJ2-3; D might be TRBD2 (6 bases). The CDR3 runs 12 residues. V lost 1 base and J lost 9, with 8 bases in between. Germline loops: CDR1 SEHNR, CDR2 FQNEAQ (reference sequence). CDR3 amino acids: CASSLDGRTQYF. CDR3 nucleotide sequence: TGTGCCAGCAGCTTAGACGGGAGAACGCAGTATTTT.

V gene TRBV9 combines with J gene TRBJ1-2, with unresolved D. Germline V gene lookup returns CDR1 SGDLS and CDR2 YYNGEE. The germline V and J ends were trimmed by 0 bases and 3 bases, with 6 bases remaining between them. The CDR3 totals 13 residues. CDR3 DNA sequence: TGTGCCAGCAGCGTAGCAGGACACTATGGCTACACCTTC. Its protein product is CASSVAGHYGYTF. Variable domain in full (rest from reference TRBV9 and TRBJ1-2): DSGVTQTPKHLITATGQRVTLRCSPRSGDLSVYWYQQSLDQGLQFLIQYYNGEERAKGNILERFSAQQFPDLHSELNLSSLELGDSALYFCASSVAGHYGYTFGSGTRLTVV.

The J gene is TRBJ2-5, the V gene TRBV5-4, with a weak D call TRBD1 (5 bases). V was pared by 3 bases and J by 4 bases, with 13 bases between. CDR3 length equals 14 residues. Germline V CDR1 and CDR2: SGHNT, YYREEE (reference sequence). The CDR3 sequence is CASSWGSLGETQYF. The CDR3 region has the DNA TGTGCCAGCAGCTGGGGCAGCCTCGGAGAGACCCAGTACTTC.

V usage is TRBV9 and J usage is TRBJ1-1; perhaps TRBD1 as D (6 bases). The CDR3 extends over 15 amino acids. The germline CDR1 and CDR2 sequences are SGDLS and YYNGEE. The germline V and J ends were trimmed by 3 bases and 0 bases, with 12 bases remaining between them. The CDR3 region is CASSALTGMNTEAFF. In DNA form, the CDR3 reads TGTGCCAGCAGCGCACTGACAGGCATGAACACTGAAGCTTTCTTT.

The V and J genes are TRBV11-3 and TRBJ2-1; TRBD2 matches at 8 bases. This CDR3 is built from 16 residues. V trimming: 5 bases; J trimming: 7 bases; junction bases outside the gene matches: 13. Germline assignment: CDR1 SGHNT and CDR2 YENEEA. The CDR3 sequence is CASSLSIAGQGNEQFF. The CDR3 nucleotides are TGTGCCAGCAGCCTTTCAATAGCGGGGCAAGGTAATGAGCAGTTCTTC. Full variable domain (remainder filled in from reference TRBV11-3 and TRBJ2-1): EAGVVQSPRYKIIEKKQPVAFWCNPISGHNTLYWYLQNLGQGPELLIRYENEEAVDDSQLPKDRFSAERLKGVDSTLKIQPAELGDSAVYLCASSLSIAGQGNEQFFGPGTRLTVL.